This is a list of T cell receptor beta chains from one sample in a study of cytomegalovirus exposure and HLA in healthy donors. Here immunoSEQ multiplex PCR was the method, and the copy in TCRdb shows in-frame clones only, minus some. The sample gives around 150,000 clones, roughly 80% of which show up once; roughly 8.2% is in the top ten. The sequencing input was PBMCs. These receptors came from a woman in her 40s in good health and CMV-seropositive. The CDR3 runs from the conserved cysteine through the conserved F or W. Clone size, where shown, is once, few, many, or a class for clones that have expanded.

size	V	J	CDR3
NA	TRBV4-3	TRBJ2-5	CASSQRIRGTQYF
NA	TRBV18	TRBJ2-1	CASSPPGPYNEQFF
few	TRBV5-1	TRBJ2-5	CASSLAGGQIEETQYF
NA	TRBV28	TRBJ1-2	CASSLNYRGHGYTF
NA	TRBV19	TRBJ1-5	CASLDRPNQPQHF
NA	TRBV6-5	TRBJ2-1	CASSYSYRNLEQFF
NA	TRBV15	TRBJ2-1	CATSGAGGLYEQFF
NA	TRBV28	TRBJ1-5	CASSPLAGSSNQPQHF
NA	TRBV4-1	TRBJ1-2	CASSQEPLALTRGGYTF
NA	TRBV28	TRBJ1-1	CASSTHMNTEAFF
NA	TRBV5-4	TRBJ2-5	CASSLAIRQETQYF
NA	TRBV7-2	TRBJ2-7	CASSLSPAGVLEQYF
NA	TRBV10-2	NA	CASSDPSVLYEQYF
NA	TRBV18	TRBJ2-7	CASSPSRQGTYEQYF
few	TRBV5-1	TRBJ2-2	CASSLAGFTGELFF
few	TRBV25-1	TRBJ2-7	CVVEDRYSYEQYF
NA	TRBV7-9	TRBJ2-7	CASSYRDNLGEQYF
NA	TRBV6-6	TRBJ1-5	CASTGTGNQPQHF
NA	TRBV4-1	TRBJ1-1	CASSQEWARGRGNTEAFF
NA	TRBV7-8	TRBJ2-1	CASSLAGAEDEQFF
NA	TRBV28	TRBJ1-5	CASEGYSNQPQHF
NA	TRBV6-5	TRBJ2-1	CASSYPGQGGNEQFF
NA	TRBV6-1	TRBJ2-2	CASSEASPGTSGRAAGELFF
NA	TRBV9	TRBJ2-3	CAGAGGLSTDTQYF
NA	TRBV28	TRBJ1-1	CASNLGPENLNTEAFF
NA	TRBV7-8	TRBJ1-5	CASSSSFTGVPQPQHF
NA	TRBV7-2	TRBJ1-2	CASSFAPDYGYTF
NA	TRBV28	TRBJ2-2	CASTGTAGNTGELFF
NA	TRBV7-9	TRBJ2-1	CASSFLALEQFF
once	TRBV7-9	TRBJ2-6	CSSSFYRDSGANVLTF